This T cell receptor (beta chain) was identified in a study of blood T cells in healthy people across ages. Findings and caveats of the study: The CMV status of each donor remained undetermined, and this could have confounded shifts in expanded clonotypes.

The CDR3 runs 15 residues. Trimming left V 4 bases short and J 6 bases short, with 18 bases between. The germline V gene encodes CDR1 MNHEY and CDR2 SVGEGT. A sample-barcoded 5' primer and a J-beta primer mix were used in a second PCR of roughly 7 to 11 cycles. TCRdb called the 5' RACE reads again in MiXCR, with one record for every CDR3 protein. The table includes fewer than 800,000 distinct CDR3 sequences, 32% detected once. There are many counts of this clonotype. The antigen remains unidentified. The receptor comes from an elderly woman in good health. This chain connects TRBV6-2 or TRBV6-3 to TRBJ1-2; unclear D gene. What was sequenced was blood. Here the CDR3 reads CASSSPRRRIDGYTF. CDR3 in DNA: TGTGCCAGCAGTTCTCCCCGGCGGCGGATAGATGGCTACACCTTC.